The rows below give T cell receptor beta chains drawn from one sample of a study of blood T cell repertoires in COVID-19. The protocol was immunoSEQ multiplex PCR, while the TCRdb copy is restricted to in-frame clones and leaves out a portion. This table has around 130,000 clones, about 80% appearing once. Sequenced: peripheral blood. These receptors all come from a man in his fifties with acute or convalescent COVID-19. CDR3s include the opening cysteine and the closing phenylalanine or tryptophan. D genes are given only for firm matches. Some rows have no size entry. The others give once, few or many, or a class for an expanded clone.

V: TRBV7-2
D: TRBD2
size: NA
J: TRBJ2-1
length: 16
CDR3: CASSSRTSGGGNEQFF
DNA: TGTGCCAGCAGCTCCCGGACTAGCGGGGGGGGCAATGAGCAGTTCTTC

V: TRBV5-1
D: NA
size: NA
J: TRBJ1-2
length: 13
CDR3: CASTGGSPGGYTF
DNA: TGCGCCAGCACTGGGGGGTCCCCTGGCGGCTACACCTTC

V: TRBV6-4
D: TRBD2
size: NA
J: TRBJ2-5
length: 14
CDR3: CASMVVGGKETQYF
DNA: TGTGCCAGCATGGTTGTCGGGGGGAAAGAGACCCAGTACTTC

V: TRBV6-5
D: NA
size: NA
J: TRBJ1-1
length: 15
CDR3: CASSYSTTVNTEAFF
DNA: TGTGCCAGCAGTTACTCGACAACGGTGAACACTGAAGCTTTCTTT

V: TRBV29-1
D: NA
size: once
J: TRBJ2-2
length: 14
CDR3: CSVQTGGTAGELFF
DNA: TGCAGCGTTCAAACCGGGGGTACCGCCGGGGAGCTGTTTTTT

V: TRBV6-1
D: TRBD1
size: NA
J: TRBJ1-5
length: 16
CDR3: CASSEVGQGFLQPQHF
DNA: TGTGCCAGCAGTGAAGTAGGACAGGGATTTCTCCAGCCCCAGCATTTT

V: TRBV21-1
D: NA
size: NA
J: TRBJ1-5
length: 15
CDR3: CASSSTGGGNQPQHF
DNA: TGTGCCAGCAGCAGTACAGGGGGTGGGAATCAGCCCCAGCATTTT

V: TRBV7-3
D: NA
size: NA
J: TRBJ2-3
length: 18
CDR3: CASSLKPLVAGATDTQYF
DNA: TGTGCCAGCAGCTTAAAGCCCCTGGTGGCGGGGGCCACAGATACGCAGTATTTT

V: TRBV19
D: TRBD1
size: NA
J: TRBJ2-2
length: 15
CDR3: CASSTGTGLAGELFF
DNA: TGTGCCAGTAGTACCGGGACAGGTCTCGCCGGGGAGCTGTTTTTT

V: TRBV7-2
D: NA
size: NA
J: TRBJ1-1
length: 12
CDR3: CASSSNRVEAFF
DNA: TGTGCCAGCAGCTCGAACAGGGTTGAGGCTTTCTTT

V: TRBV7-2
D: TRBD1
size: NA
J: TRBJ1-5
length: 16
CDR3: CASSRGTQGGSQPQHF
DNA: TGTGCCAGCAGCCGGGGGACCCAGGGGGGCAGTCAGCCCCAGCATTTT

V: TRBV5-1
D: NA
size: few
J: TRBJ2-5
length: 14
CDR3: CASSLGPGEETQYF
DNA: TGCGCCAGCAGCTTAGGTCCCGGGGAAGAGACCCAGTACTTC